These 25 T cell receptor beta chains originate from one sample sequenced in a study of T cell changes during pregnancy in multiple sclerosis. Using immunoSEQ multiplex PCR, the repertoire was profiled, and TCRdb retains in-frame clones only, with some absent. The repertoire holds around 21,000 clones, with less than 90% as singletons. The sample here was CD8+ T cells from peripheral blood mononuclear cells, taken after pregnancy. Source of these receptors: a female donor in good health, enrolled as a control in a pregnancy study.

CDR3 sequence (DNA): TGTGCCAGCAGTGAAGGGGCAGATACCACCTACGAGCAGTACTTC. It yields the protein CASSEGADTTYEQYF. This chain connects TRBV6-1 to TRBJ2-7; D is unclear. V shed 1 base and J shed 2 bases, with 12 bases lying between them. The length of the CDR3 is 15 residues. Germline V gene lookup returns CDR1 MNHNS and CDR2 SASEGT.

The CDR3 nucleotides are TGTGCCAGCGCAAACGGCCGCGACATTACTAACACTGAAGCTTTCTTT. Translated, it gives CASANGRDITNTEAFF. This chain links TRBV27 with TRBJ1-1; D gene ambiguous. This CDR3 is built from 16 residues. Trimming took off 8 bases at V and 2 bases at J, with 21 bases between the two ends. Germline assignment: CDR1 MNHEY and CDR2 SMNVEV (reference sequence).

The chain uses TRBV21-1 and TRBJ1-1. TRBV21-1 is a pseudogene segment. This CDR3 has 16 residues. CDR3 protein: CASSKGPSRGSTEAFF. CDR3 coding DNA: TGTGCCAGCAGCAAAGGTCCCTCGCGAGGGAGCACTGAAGCTTTCTTT.

V usage is TRBV5-1 and J usage is TRBJ2-7; 9 bases agree with TRBD2. This CDR3 spans 14 amino acids. CDR1 SGHRS and CDR2 YFSETQ come from the germline V gene. The ends lost 1 base at V and 5 bases at J; junction bases unmatched: 4. This CDR3 reads CASSLRGLANEQYF. In DNA form, the CDR3 reads TGCGCCAGCAGCTTGAGGGGACTAGCAAACGAGCAGTACTTC.

The chain recombines TRBV5-5 with TRBJ1-4, with TRBD1 matching over 9 bases. The CDR3 contains 16 residues. Trimming cost V 3 bases and J 7 bases; bases outside gene matches: 10. The germline CDR1 and CDR2 sequences are SGHKS and YYEKEE (reference sequence). The CDR3 loop reads CASSWRTGDRGEKLFF. DNA of the CDR3: TGTGCCAGCAGCTGGAGGACAGGGGATAGAGGTGAAAAACTGTTTTTT.

The gene calls are TRBV7-9 and TRBJ2-1, with D maybe TRBD2 (5 bases). Germline lookup yields CDR1 SEHNR and CDR2 FQNEAQ (reference sequence). Deletions cut 4 bases from V and 0 bases from J, with 13 bases between. The CDR3 is 16 amino acids. The CDR3 region has the DNA TGTGCCAGCAGCTCCGCGGGTGGGAGCTCCTACAATGAGCAGTTCTTC. Translating gives CASSSAGGSSYNEQFF.

The V gene is TRBV5-1, the J gene TRBJ2-7, with a tentative D call TRBD2 (6 bases). CDR1 and CDR2 from the germline V gene are SGHRS and YFSETQ. Trimming took 5 bases from V and 0 from J, leaving 9 bases between them. This CDR3 is built from 13 residues. CDR3 in amino acids: CASRVGGSYEQYF. The CDR3 DNA sequence: TGCGCCAGCAGAGTCGGGGGCTCCTACGAGCAGTACTTC.

The V and J genes are TRBV5-4 and TRBJ2-2; D perhaps matches TRBD1 (5 bases). The germline V gene has CDR1 SGHNT and CDR2 YYREEE (reference sequence). The ends were cut back, 2 bases at V and 4 bases at J, with 9 bases in the middle. The CDR3 is made up of 14 amino acids. This chain's CDR3 is CASSFDRATGELFF. In DNA form, the CDR3 reads TGTGCCAGCAGCTTCGACAGAGCCACCGGGGAGCTGTTTTTT.

The chain joins TRBV7-6 to TRBJ1-1, with 8 bases identical to TRBD1. The V gene's germline CDR1 is SGHVS and CDR2 FNYEAQ. The V segment lost 5 bases and the J segment 4 bases; nucleotides outside the gene matches: 6. This CDR3 is 14 amino acids long. CDR3 nucleotide sequence: TGTGCCAGCAGCCCGACAGGGGTGGGCACTGAAGCTTTCTTT. Amino acids: CASSPTGVGTEAFF.

V gene TRBV15 combines with J gene TRBJ1-2; the match to TRBD1 covers 8 bases. This CDR3 region has 19 residues. Germline V lookup: CDR1 LNHNV, CDR2 YYDKDF (reference sequence). J gave up 7 bases and V 1 base, and 20 bases lay outside the gene matches. CDR3 DNA sequence: TGTGCCACCAGCAGAGCTAAGACAGGGGTTAAAGGCCTTCGGGGTGGCTACACCTTC. The encoded protein is CATSRAKTGVKGLRGGYTF.

The gene calls are TRBV4-3 and TRBJ1-1; weak D call: TRBD1 (6 bases). Deletions cut 1 base from V and 0 bases from J, with 12 bases between. This CDR3 spans 16 amino acids. CDR1 is LGHNA, CDR2 YSLEER, per germline. CDR3 in DNA: TGCGCCAGCAGCCAAGGATCCGGGACAATGAACACTGAAGCTTTCTTT. This translates into CASSQGSGTMNTEAFF.

This clone was counted only a few times. The V and J genes are TRBV10-3 and TRBJ2-2, with D unresolved. V was pared by 0 bases and J by 0 bases, with 14 bases between. CDR3 length: 18 amino acids. Germline V lookup: CDR1 ENHRY, CDR2 SYGVKD. CDR3 bases: TGTGCCATCAGTGAGTCGGGTGGAGACCAGACGAACACCGGGGAGCTGTTTTTT. Translated, it gives CAISESGGDQTNTGELFF.

V and J are TRBV15 and TRBJ1-1, with a weak D call TRBD1 (6 bases). The germline V gene has CDR1 LNHNV and CDR2 YYDKDF (reference sequence). The CDR3 covers 16 residues. Trimming took 0 bases from V and 3 from J, leaving 14 bases between them. DNA of the CDR3: TGTGCCACCAGCAGAGAAGGGGGGGCGCGAGACACTGAAGCTTTCTTT. Amino acids: CATSREGGARDTEAFF.

The chain is built from TRBV7-9 and TRBJ2-7; a weak D match, TRBD2 (5 bases). This CDR3 spans 13 amino acids. The V gene lost 5 bases and the J gene lost 2 bases, with 10 bases spanning the gap. Germline loops: CDR1 SEHNR, CDR2 FQNEAQ (reference sequence). The CDR3 bases are TGTGCCAGCAGCGAGTCCGGGGCCTACGAGCAGTACTTC. Protein product: CASSESGAYEQYF.

The J gene is TRBJ1-3, the V gene TRBV7-9, with D unresolved. V was pared by 7 bases and J by 3 bases, with 7 bases between. Germline V gives CDR1 SEHNR, CDR2 FQNEAQ (reference sequence). The CDR3 is made up of 12 amino acids. CDR3 DNA sequence: TGTGCCAGCAAAACCGGTGGAAACACCATATATTTT. Its translation is CASKTGGNTIYF.

V usage is TRBV15 and J usage is TRBJ1-5; D not certain. From germline, CDR1 is LNHNV and CDR2 YYDKDF (reference sequence). This CDR3 contains 12 residues. V was clipped by 0 bases and J by 7 bases, with 4 bases between them. The CDR3 coding sequence is TGTGCCACCAGCAGAGATGGCCAGCCCCAGCATTTT. Translation gives CATSRDGQPQHF.

The rearrangement uses TRBV10-2 and TRBJ1-2, with 7 positions matching TRBD1. Germline values: CDR1 WSHSY, CDR2 SAAADI. V trimming: 3 bases; J trimming: 4 bases; junction bases outside the gene matches: 11. This CDR3 is built from 16 residues. The CDR3: CASSDGSGGRIYGYTF. In nucleotides, the CDR3 is TGCGCCAGCAGTGATGGGTCAGGGGGGCGCATCTATGGCTACACCTTC.

This clone was seen once. The chain recombines TRBV9 with TRBJ1-1, with 7 bases aligning to TRBD1. There are 14 residues in the CDR3. Germline CDR1 SGDLS, CDR2 YYNGEE. Germline trimming cut 4 bases from V and 0 bases from J; bases unmatched to any gene: 3. CDR3 coding DNA: TGTGCCAGCAGCAGGGGGCCGATGAACACTGAAGCTTTCTTT. It translates to CASSRGPMNTEAFF.

The rearrangement links TRBV7-2 to TRBJ2-3; the match to TRBD2 covers 8 bases. Looked up from germline, CDR1 is SGHTA and CDR2 is FQGNSA. Trimming cost V 5 bases and J 2 bases; bases outside gene matches: 6. The CDR3 consists of 15 residues. The CDR3: CASSTPGGNTDTQYF. As DNA, the CDR3 is TGTGCCAGCAGCACACCGGGGGGGAACACAGATACGCAGTATTTT.

This rearrangement joins TRBV13 to TRBJ2-7; TRBD1 agrees at 12 bases. The length of the CDR3 is 15 residues. V was pared by 1 base and J by 7 bases, with 5 bases of the junction left unmatched. Looked up from germline, CDR1 is PRHDT and CDR2 is FYEKMQ (reference sequence). CDR3 DNA: TGTGCCAGCAGCTTAGCGGGACAGGGGGCTAAGGAGCAGTACTTC. Encoded protein: CASSLAGQGAKEQYF.

CDR3: CASSSDRGTGNTIYF. In DNA, the CDR3 is TGTGCCAGTAGCTCGGACAGGGGTACTGGAAACACCATATATTTT. The chain recombines TRBV19 with TRBJ1-3, with 9 bases aligning to TRBD1. This CDR3 spans 15 amino acids. V was clipped by 6 bases and J by 2 bases; unmatched bases: 5. Germline assignment: CDR1 LNHDA and CDR2 SQIVND (reference sequence).

The chain joins TRBV4-3 to TRBJ1-2; no clear D gene. The CDR3 consists of 14 residues. CDR1 LGHNA and CDR2 YSLEER come from the germline V gene. Deletions cut 0 bases from V and 8 bases from J, with 13 bases between. In nucleotides, the CDR3 is TGCGCCAGCAGCCAAGACAGCGGAACATGGGGCTACACCTTC. It is translated as CASSQDSGTWGYTF.

The V and J genes are TRBV4-3 and TRBJ1-2; D perhaps matches TRBD1 (6 bases). This CDR3 comprises 15 residues. Germline V gene lookup returns CDR1 LGHNA and CDR2 YSLEER. The V end lost 3 bases, the J end lost 1 base, and 12 bases lay between the germline ends. CDR3: CASSQGTTDNYGYTF. As DNA, the CDR3 is TGCGCCAGCAGCCAGGGGACAACGGATAACTATGGCTACACCTTC.

This clone was detected only a few times. This sequence joins TRBV11-2 and TRBJ2-3; 7 nucleotides match TRBD2. With 6 bases clipped from V and 2 bases from J, the junction kept 17 bases outside the gene matches. This CDR3 has 18 amino acids. CDR1 is SGHAT and CDR2 is FQNNGV in the germline V gene. CDR3 residues: CASRGPLGVSGSTDTQYF. CDR3 DNA sequence: TGTGCCAGCAGAGGACCCCTCGGAGTTAGCGGGTCCACAGATACGCAGTATTTT.

The rearrangement joins TRBV29-1 to TRBJ2-7; TRBD1 matches at 7 bases. The CDR3 is 11 residues long. Germline V gives CDR1 SQVTM, CDR2 ANQGSEA. Trimming at V came to 6 bases and at J to 4 bases, leaving 3 bases not matched to a gene. The CDR3 here is CSVGTVYEQYF. DNA for the CDR3: TGCAGCGTCGGGACAGTTTACGAGCAGTACTTC.